The text below deals with one TCR beta chain. Its antigen specificity is not known. Base qualities were left out, and no much larger clone turns up one base away. Collaborating institutions collected whole blood in K2EDTA tubes following their own protocols. For TCRbeta analysis, collaborator samples were shipped as frozen whole blood, as isolated PBMCs, or as DNA extracted from either sample type. TCRbeta CDR3 regions were amplified from genomic DNA using the immunoSEQ Assay, a bias-controlled multiplex PCR. In the paper's pipeline: Within the assay, amplification of reference gene primers was used to estimate how many nucleated cells each sample contained. To quantify the absolute abundance of each unique TCRbeta CDR3 rearrangement, sequence reads were collapsed and filtered. Productive Simpson clonality was computed per sample as the square root of Simpson's diversity index over productive rearrangements. Held by TCRdb, this immuneACCESS table contains in-frame sequences only and omits some clones. Under half of the omission traces to an unresolved V gene where checked; the cause of the rest is unknown. The DNA gave D and trimming, while V, J and clone size come from that table. The sample yields some 130,000 clones; approximately 70% were counted once. Of the sample, approximately 1.9% is held by the ten largest clones.

Trimming leaves V shorter by 6 bases and J shorter by 0 bases, with the junction holding 5 bases beyond the gene matches. CDR1 and CDR2 are drawn from the germline V gene: MNHEY, SVGAGI. There are 15 amino acids in the CDR3, from cysteine to phenylalanine inclusive. Just the 45-base CDR3 DNA is kept, in frame starting at base 1. This entry comes from a study of blood T cell repertoires in COVID-19 (dated by TCRdb to 2018 to 2020). Broadly, across the study: The collaborator samples originated in the United States, Italy and Spain and spanned the acute and convalescent phases of COVID-19. A de-identified subject ID, COVID-19 status, age in years and sex were almost always included in the sample metadata. Where HLA class I and class II types were available, the types were taken from metadata supplied by the sample provider, not from assay-based typing. A freely available public database, intended as a resource for researchers studying the immune response to SARS-CoV-2, is where the repertoires were released. The samples were drawn from the first 160 participants of the ongoing ImmuneRACE study and from over a thousand subjects provided by 6 global collaborators. The prospective study material was composed of cDNA or gDNA derived from T cells, B-cell-depleted T cells, or PBMCs. Deeply sampled blood TCRbeta repertoires from subjects exposed to, actively infected with, or recovered from COVID-19 were included in the dataset.

On the study overall, not on this receptor specifically: The quantity of clinical and demographic metadata differed by source and by participant and was supplied without curation.

The sample was peripheral blood. This receptor chain uses TRBV6-5 and TRBJ1-3, and 7 junction bases match TRBD1. The TCR comes from a woman aged 70-85 years with acute or convalescent COVID-19. The CDR3 is CASSQGTASGNTIYF. The nucleotide sequence is given as TGTGCCAGCAGCCAAGGGACAGCCTCTGGAAACACCATATATTTT.